The source of this T cell receptor beta chain is a study of T-cell reconstitution after alpha-beta-depleted transplantation in children. The CDR3 totals 17 residues. CDR1 MGHRA and CDR2 YSYEKL come from the germline V gene. With 1 base clipped from V and 4 bases from J, the junction kept 7 bases outside the gene matches. This clonotype has ten or more counts. Its specificity is unknown. Study-level findings and limits: Day-60 TCRbeta diversity that was high in some patients was derived from surviving recipient T cells and thymic progenitors. About two months after transplant, alpha-beta T cells reportedly came from several hundred expanded graft clones. T-cell numbers and diversity, one year after transplant, stemmed largely from T cells that were newly produced.

Using unique molecular identifiers, the investigators prepared the TCRbeta library. TCRdb used MiXCR to reprocess the PCR reads, holding one entry per CDR3 protein. The sample holds approximately 170,000 distinct CDR3 sequences, more than 9.5% seen once. The sequence was obtained from a boy aged 2 to 10 with acute myeloid leukemia, due to receive a stem cell transplant. The sample consisted of PBMCs, taken before TCRalphabeta/CD19-depleted stem cell transplant. The V and J genes are TRBV4-1 and TRBJ2-1, with TRBD2 matching 10 bases. CDR3 in DNA: TGCGCCAGCAGCCAAGCCGGACGGACTAGCGGTTACAATGAGCAGTTCTTC. Amino acid sequence: CASSQAGRTSGYNEQFF.